The 5 T cell receptor beta chains below come from one sample, sequenced in a study of radiotherapy plus CTLA-4 blockade in lung cancer. This table comes from immunoSEQ multiplex PCR, and its TCRdb copy is limited to in-frame clones, with some not included. The sample comprises 70,000 to 90,000 clones, around 87% of which are singletons, and over 0.75% rests with the top ten. Sequencing was performed on peripheral blood, taken from a patient treated with radiotherapy plus ipilimumab. These receptors were collected from a human donor with non-small cell lung cancer who had stable disease on radiotherapy plus ipilimumab.

The rearrangement joins TRBV5-4 to TRBJ2-1; TRBD2 agrees at 8 bases. V trimming: 6 bases; J trimming: 0 bases; junction bases outside the gene matches: 5. CDR1 is SGHNT, CDR2 YYREEE, per germline (reference sequence). The length of the CDR3 is 15 residues. The CDR3 nucleotides read TGTGCCAGCACCTTCGGGACTAGCTCCTACAATGAGCAGTTCTTC. Translated, it gives CASTFGTSSYNEQFF.

This clone was seen a few times. This rearrangement joins TRBV7-8 to TRBJ2-2, with 8 bases aligning to TRBD2. V was pared by 8 bases and J by 0 bases, with 8 bases of the junction left unmatched. The length of the CDR3 is 16 residues. Germline CDR1 reads SGHVS; CDR2 reads FQNEAQ. The chain's CDR3 is CASSGGGLTNTGELFF. CDR3 nucleotide sequence: TGTGCCAGCTCCGGGGGGGGACTCACGAACACCGGGGAGCTGTTTTTT.

This clone has a handful of counts. The same CDR3 arises from other DNA sequences in this sample as well. V is TRBV10-3 and J is TRBJ1-1, with D possibly TRBD1 on 5 matching bases. Germline CDR1 ENHRY, CDR2 SYGVKD. The CDR3 sequence is 16 residues long. V was trimmed by 1 base and J by 1 base, leaving 13 bases between them. As DNA, the CDR3 is TGTGCCATCAGTGAGTTTCAGGGCAAGACGAACACTGAAGCTTTCTTT. It specifies CAISEFQGKTNTEAFF.

CDR3 sequence: CASSQDEGAPYNEQFF. The CDR3, as DNA: TGTGCCAGCAGCCAAGATGAAGGGGCCCCCTACAATGAGCAGTTCTTC. The V and J genes are TRBV4-2 and TRBJ2-1; D is possibly TRBD1 (5 bases). This CDR3 has 16 amino acids. Trimming left V 0 bases short and J 2 bases short, with 11 bases between. Germline loops: CDR1 LGHNA, CDR2 YNFKEQ.

The genes are TRBV5-1 and TRBJ1-1; D is ambiguous. This CDR3 spans 15 amino acids. Between the trimmed V and J ends, which lost 0 bases and 1 base, there was a span of 10 bases. The V gene's germline CDR1 is SGHRS and CDR2 YFSETQ. For the CDR3, the DNA is TGCGCCAGCAGCTTGGGTAGGGTAAGGAACACTGAAGCTTTCTTT. This sequence encodes CASSLGRVRNTEAFF.